This T cell receptor beta chain was sequenced in a study of blood T cell repertoires in COVID-19. Study-level background: The samples span acute and convalescent COVID-19 from the United States, Italy and Spain. Sample material is recorded as cDNA or gDNA derived from T cells, B-cell-depleted T cells, or PBMCs.

This clone appeared a single time. Germline CDR1 is MNHEY and CDR2 is SMNVEV (reference sequence). This CDR3 has 16 residues. The trim removed 6 bases at V and 0 bases at J, leaving 9 bases unmatched. In the original processing: Amplified reference gene primers provided the basis for estimating nucleated cell counts. This table comes from immunoSEQ multiplex PCR, and its TCRdb copy is limited to in-frame clones, with some not included. V, J and clone size are those of that table, while D and trimming were read from the DNA. Among roughly 55,000 clones listed, roughly three quarters were seen once. The sequencing input was peripheral blood. This chain connects TRBV27 to TRBJ1-1; TRBD1 aligns across 8 bases. This receptor was identified in a human donor with active or convalescent COVID-19. The donor label of this sample is uncertain. The CDR3 DNA reads as TGTGCCAGCAGCCCGAAACAGGGGGGATTGAACACTGAAGCTTTCTTT. Translated, it gives CASSPKQGGLNTEAFF.